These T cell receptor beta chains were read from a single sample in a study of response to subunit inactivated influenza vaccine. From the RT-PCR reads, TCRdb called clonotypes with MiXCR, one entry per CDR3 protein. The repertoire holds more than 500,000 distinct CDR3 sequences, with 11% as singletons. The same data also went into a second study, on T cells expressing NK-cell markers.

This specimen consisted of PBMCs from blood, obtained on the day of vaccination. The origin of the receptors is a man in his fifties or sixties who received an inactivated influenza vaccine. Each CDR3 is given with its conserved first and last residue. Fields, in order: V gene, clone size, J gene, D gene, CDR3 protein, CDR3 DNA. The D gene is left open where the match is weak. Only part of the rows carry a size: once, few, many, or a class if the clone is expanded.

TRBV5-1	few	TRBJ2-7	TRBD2	CASNPGTSLYEQYF	TGCGCCAGCAACCCCGGGACTAGTCTCTACGAGCAGTACTTC
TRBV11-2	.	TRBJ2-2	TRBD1	CASRIPGTANTGELFF	TGTGCCAGCAGGATTCCCGGGACAGCGAACACCGGGGAGCTGTTTTTT
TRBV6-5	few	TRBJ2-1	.	CASSYSLLRNNEQFF	TGTGCCAGCAGTTACTCCCTTCTCAGAAACAATGAGCAGTTCTTC
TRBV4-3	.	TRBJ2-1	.	CASSQDPGNEQFF	TGCGCCAGCAGCCAAGATCCCGGCAATGAGCAGTTCTTC
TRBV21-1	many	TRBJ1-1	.	CASSNGERQGFRVNTEAFF	TGTGCCAGCAGCAATGGGGAGAGACAGGGATTTAGGGTGAACACTGAAGCTTTCTTT
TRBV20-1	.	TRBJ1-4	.	CSARGEATREKLFF	TGCAGTGCTAGAGGAGAGGCAACCCGGGAAAAACTGTTTTTT
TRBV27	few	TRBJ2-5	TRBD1	CASSSTGGKQETQYF	TGTGCCAGCAGTTCGACAGGGGGCAAGCAAGAGACCCAGTACTTC
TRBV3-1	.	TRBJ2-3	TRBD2	CASSQASGSVGDTQYF	TGTGCCAGCAGCCAGGCAAGCGGGAGCGTCGGAGATACGCAGTATTTT
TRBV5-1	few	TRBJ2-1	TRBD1	CASASGQGAYNEQFF	TGCGCCAGCGCCTCGGGACAGGGGGCCTACAATGAGCAGTTCTTC
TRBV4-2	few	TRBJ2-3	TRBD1	CASSQDGAGSGGDTQYF	TGTGCCAGCAGCCAAGATGGGGCTGGCTCAGGGGGAGATACGCAGTATTTT
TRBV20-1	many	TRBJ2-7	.	CSARSRVSYEQYF	TGCAGTGCTAGATCCAGGGTCTCCTACGAGCAGTACTTC
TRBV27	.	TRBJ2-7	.	CASTNGRVGDHEQYF	TGTGCCAGCACCAATGGACGCGTGGGGGACCACGAGCAGTACTTC
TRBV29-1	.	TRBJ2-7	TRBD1	CSVTAGTGAYEQYF	TGCAGCGTAACCGCCGGGACAGGGGCCTACGAGCAGTACTTC
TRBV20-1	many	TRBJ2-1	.	CSAREAEGLLYNEQFF	TGCAGTGCTAGAGAAGCGGAAGGATTACTTTACAATGAGCAGTTCTTC
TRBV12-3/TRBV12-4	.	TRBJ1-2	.	CASSLDPFYGVNGYTF	TGTGCCAGCAGTTTAGACCCGTTCTATGGGGTCAATGGCTACACCTTC
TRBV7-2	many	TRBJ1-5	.	CASSSGSPVGGSQHF	TGTGCCAGCAGCTCCGGGTCCCCAGTTGGAGGGTCCCAGCATTTT
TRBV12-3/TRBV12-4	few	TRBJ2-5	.	CASSFDTEETQYF	TGTGCCAGCAGTTTCGACACTGAAGAGACCCAGTACTTC
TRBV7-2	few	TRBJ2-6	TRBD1	CASREIQGASGANVLTF	TGTGCCAGCAGGGAGATTCAGGGGGCATCTGGGGCCAACGTCCTGACTTTC
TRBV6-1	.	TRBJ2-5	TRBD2	CASSTLAGGSETQYF	TGTGCCAGCAGCACTCTAGCGGGAGGCAGTGAGACCCAGTACTTC
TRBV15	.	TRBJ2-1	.	CATSTTRGGLEQFF	TGTGCCACCAGCACAACAAGGGGTGGACTTGAGCAGTTCTTC
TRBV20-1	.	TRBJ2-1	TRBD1	CSAKGTGDFISYNEQFF	TGCAGTGCTAAGGGGACAGGGGACTTTATCTCCTACAATGAGCAGTTCTTC
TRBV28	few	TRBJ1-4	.	CASRNNRVPNEKLFF	TGTGCCAGCAGGAACAACAGAGTCCCTAATGAAAAACTGTTTTTT
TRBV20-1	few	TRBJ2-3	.	CSRSASTDTQYF	TGCAGTCGCAGTGCTAGCACAGATACGCAGTATTTT
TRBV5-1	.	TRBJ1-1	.	CASSLVGERTEAFF	TGCGCCAGCAGCTTGGTCGGAGAAAGAACTGAAGCTTTCTTT
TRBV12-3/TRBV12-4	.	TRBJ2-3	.	CASALDREDTQYF	TGTGCCTCCGCTTTGGATCGAGAAGATACGCAGTATTTT
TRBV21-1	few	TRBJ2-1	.	CASSFSGTRSSYNEQFF	TGTGCCAGCAGCTTTAGCGGGACTAGGAGCTCCTACAATGAGCAGTTCTTC
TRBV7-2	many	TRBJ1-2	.	CASSLEPERGNYGYTF	TGTGCCAGCAGCTTAGAACCTGAAAGGGGTAACTATGGCTACACCTTC
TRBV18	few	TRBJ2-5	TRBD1	CASSPARDRGTETQYF	TGTGCCAGCTCACCAGCGCGGGACAGGGGTACGGAGACCCAGTACTTC
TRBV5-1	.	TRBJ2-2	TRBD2	CASSWGTSGNTGELFF	TGCGCCAGCAGCTGGGGGACTAGCGGAAACACCGGGGAGCTGTTTTTT